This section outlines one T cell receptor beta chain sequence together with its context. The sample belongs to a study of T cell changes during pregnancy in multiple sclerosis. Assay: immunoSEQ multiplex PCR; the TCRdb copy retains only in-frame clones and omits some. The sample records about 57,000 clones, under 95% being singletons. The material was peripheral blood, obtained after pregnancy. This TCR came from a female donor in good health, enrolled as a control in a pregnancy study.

The CDR3 DNA follows: TGCGCCAGCAGCCAAACCCTCATTCTCGCTCAGAACGAGCAGTACTTC. Translated: CASSQTLILAQNEQYF. The chain recombines TRBV4-1 with TRBJ2-7, with D hard to call. The V and J ends lost 2 bases and 5 bases respectively, with 19 bases between them. Per germline, CDR1 MGHRA and CDR2 YSYEKL. This CDR3 contains 16 residues.